This T cell receptor beta chain was captured in a study of blood T cell repertoires in COVID-19. Original handling: Amplification of reference gene primers was used by the study to estimate nucleated cell counts. The data were produced by immunoSEQ multiplex PCR, yet TCRdb's version contains in-frame clones alone and is incomplete. For V, J and clone size, that table is used; D and trimming come from the DNA. The table shows 190,000 or so clones, with about 89% occurring only once. The source material was peripheral blood. This receptor was obtained from a middle-aged man with active or convalescent COVID-19.

As DNA, the CDR3 is TGCGCCAGCAGGGCACCACAGGGAGTAAACACCGGGGAGCTGTTTTTT. This codes for CASRAPQGVNTGELFF. This chain joins TRBV5-1 and TRBJ2-2, with D possibly matching TRBD1 (6 bases). The CDR3 is 16 residues long. Germline V gene sequence: CDR1 SGHRS, CDR2 YFSETQ. V was trimmed by 5 bases and J by 2 bases, leaving 16 bases between them.